These T cell receptor beta chains were read from a single sample in a study of shared clonotypes between healthy human individuals. Sequencing used immunoSEQ multiplex PCR; TCRdb keeps in-frame clones, though not all of them. This table has around 300,000 clones, around 87% appearing once. The material sequenced was memory CD8+ T cells sorted from blood. The receptors were sampled from a man younger than 30 in good health. Each CDR3 is given with its conserved first and last residue. A D gene is named only where the DNA matches it firmly. Clone size, where shown, is once, few, many, or a class for clones that have expanded.

V: TRBV10-3; size: once; D: TRBD1; length: 14; J: TRBJ2-7; DNA: TGTGCCATCAGTGAGTCAGGGGGCCTCTACGAGCAGTACTTC; CDR3: CAISESGGLYEQYF
V: TRBV9; size: -; D: TRBD1; length: 14; J: TRBJ2-7; DNA: TGTGCCAGCAGCGTAGGGGACAGGGGCTACGAGCAGTACTTC; CDR3: CASSVGDRGYEQYF
V: TRBV6-5; size: -; D: TRBD1; length: 12; J: TRBJ2-5; DNA: TGTGCCAGCAGGGGACAGGGTCCTACCCAGTACTTC; CDR3: CASRGQGPTQYF
V: TRBV7-6; size: -; D: -; length: 12; J: TRBJ2-7; DNA: TGTGCCAGCAGCTTAGGAGTTTACGAGCAGTACTTC; CDR3: CASSLGVYEQYF
V: TRBV6-5; size: -; D: -; length: 14; J: TRBJ1-2; DNA: TGTGCCAGCAGTTACTCGATTCACAGATATGGCTACACCTTC; CDR3: CASSYSIHRYGYTF
V: TRBV5-6; size: once; D: -; length: 14; J: TRBJ2-2; DNA: TGTGCCAGCAGTCCGGACAGAAGGACCGGGGAGCTGTTTTTT; CDR3: CASSPDRRTGELFF
V: TRBV12-2; size: -; D: -; length: 13; J: TRBJ1-2; DNA: TGTGCAAGTCGCTTAGGGCGAAACTATGGCTACACCTTC; CDR3: CASRLGRNYGYTF
V: TRBV15; size: few; D: -; length: 13; J: TRBJ2-3; DNA: TGTGCCACCGGCGCCAGTAGCACAGATACGCAGTATTTT; CDR3: CATGASSTDTQYF
V: TRBV2; size: -; D: -; length: 14; J: TRBJ1-1; DNA: TGTGCCAGCAATACCGACGGAGGCTACACTGAAGCTTTCTTT; CDR3: CASNTDGGYTEAFF
V: TRBV30; size: -; D: TRBD1; length: 12; J: TRBJ1-1; DNA: TGTGCCTGTGGACAGGAGAACACTGAAGCTTTCTTT; CDR3: CACGQENTEAFF
V: TRBV7-8; size: -; D: -; length: 13; J: TRBJ2-7; DNA: TGTGCCAGCAGCTTAACTCTAGACTACGAGCAGTACTTC; CDR3: CASSLTLDYEQYF
V: TRBV30; size: -; D: -; length: 12; J: TRBJ2-2; DNA: TGTGCCTGGAGTGTACGGCCCGGGGAGCTGTTTTTT; CDR3: CAWSVRPGELFF
V: TRBV27; size: -; D: -; length: 15; J: TRBJ2-7; DNA: TGTGCCAGCAGTCCCCTGGGGGACGGGTTCTACGAGCAGTACTTC; CDR3: CASSPLGDGFYEQYF
V: TRBV6-1; size: once; D: -; length: 14; J: TRBJ2-2; DNA: TGTGCCAGCAGAGACCTCCGGGTCACCGGGGAGCTGTTTTTT; CDR3: CASRDLRVTGELFF
V: TRBV30; size: -; D: -; length: 20; J: TRBJ1-4; DNA: TGTGCCTGGAGTGTACAAATGTTCCGGCAAACCGTTGCAACTAATGAAAAACTGTTTTTT; CDR3: CAWSVQMFRQTVATNEKLFF
V: TRBV11-2; size: -; D: -; length: 11; J: TRBJ2-5; DNA: TGTGCCAGCAGCTCTTCAGGGATTCAGTACTTC; CDR3: CASSSSGIQYF
V: TRBV13; size: -; D: TRBD1; length: 16; J: TRBJ1-1; DNA: TGTGCCAGCAGCTTAGCCACAGGGGCTGTAGACACTGAAGCTTTCTTT; CDR3: CASSLATGAVDTEAFF
V: TRBV2; size: -; D: -; length: 12; J: TRBJ2-5; DNA: TGTGCCAGCAGGGAAGTTTTGGAGACCCAGTACTTC; CDR3: CASREVLETQYF
V: TRBV28; size: -; D: -; length: 15; J: TRBJ1-3; DNA: TGTGCCAGCAGATATGACCGAAGCTCTGGAAACACCATATATTTT; CDR3: CASRYDRSSGNTIYF
V: TRBV9; size: -; D: TRBD1; length: 14; J: TRBJ2-7; DNA: TGTGCCAGCAGCGAGACAGGGGGCGGCTACGAGCAGTACTTC; CDR3: CASSETGGGYEQYF
V: TRBV5-6; size: -; D: -; length: 13; J: TRBJ1-6; DNA: TGTGCCAGCAGCCCAGGACACGGGTCACCCCTCCACTTT; CDR3: CASSPGHGSPLHF
V: TRBV28; size: once; D: TRBD2; length: 14; J: TRBJ2-2; DNA: TGTGCCAGCAGACCCGGGGGGGGCACCGGGGAGCTGTTTTTT; CDR3: CASRPGGGTGELFF
V: TRBV11-1; size: -; D: TRBD2; length: 18; J: TRBJ2-1; DNA: TGTGCCAGCAGCTTATTGGTCATAGCGGGAGACTCCTACAATGAGCAGTTCTTC; CDR3: CASSLLVIAGDSYNEQFF
V: TRBV30; size: once; D: -; length: 11; J: TRBJ1-3; DNA: TGTGCCTGGGGGGACAGAAACACCATATATTTT; CDR3: CAWGDRNTIYF
V: TRBV7-3; size: -; D: -; length: 13; J: TRBJ2-7; DNA: TGTGCCAGCAGCTTACAGGGTGACTACGAGCAGTACTTC; CDR3: CASSLQGDYEQYF
V: TRBV19; size: -; D: -; length: 14; J: TRBJ2-7; DNA: TGTGCCAGTAGTATAGGCCGCTGGACAGCTGAGCAGTACTTC; CDR3: CASSIGRWTAEQYF
V: TRBV9; size: -; D: -; length: 15; J: TRBJ1-5; DNA: TGTGCCAGCAGCGGGACGGGAAGCCCCAATCAGCCCCAGCATTTT; CDR3: CASSGTGSPNQPQHF
V: TRBV4-1; size: -; D: TRBD1; length: 17; J: TRBJ1-5; DNA: TGCGCCAGCAGCCAAGTCAGTCCTCAGGGGGGGTTGGGGCCCCAGCATTTT; CDR3: CASSQVSPQGGLGPQHF
V: TRBV6-1; size: -; D: -; length: 14; J: TRBJ2-7; DNA: TGTGCCAGCAGTGAAGCCGTGGTCACCTACGAGCAGTACTTC; CDR3: CASSEAVVTYEQYF
V: TRBV5-1; size: -; D: TRBD1; length: 18; J: TRBJ1-2; DNA: TGCGCCAGCAGCTTTGCAGGGGGTTTTAAGTTGGCTAACTATGGCTACACCTTC; CDR3: CASSFAGGFKLANYGYTF
V: TRBV9; size: -; D: -; length: 13; J: TRBJ2-7; DNA: TGTGCCAGCAGCGTAGCTGGGGGAGACGAGCAGTACTTC; CDR3: CASSVAGGDEQYF
V: TRBV27; size: -; D: TRBD1; length: 15; J: TRBJ2-2; DNA: TGTGCCAGTCAGTTGGGACAGGGTGCCACCGGGGAGCTGTTTTTT; CDR3: CASQLGQGATGELFF
V: TRBV7-9; size: -; D: -; length: 17; J: TRBJ2-3; DNA: TGTGCCAGCAGCTCGATCCTACAGGGAGTCGACACAGATACGCAGTATTTT; CDR3: CASSSILQGVDTDTQYF
V: TRBV6-5; size: -; D: -; length: 14; J: TRBJ1-1; DNA: TGTGCCAGCAGTTACGCGGAGGGGGACACTGAAGCTTTCTTT; CDR3: CASSYAEGDTEAFF
V: TRBV5-5; size: -; D: TRBD1; length: 16; J: TRBJ2-7; DNA: TGTGCCAGCAGCTTCGATCAGGGACAGGGTAACTACGAGCAGTACTTC; CDR3: CASSFDQGQGNYEQYF
V: TRBV7-2; size: -; D: -; length: 12; J: TRBJ2-3; DNA: TGTGCCAGCAGCTTCCTTCTAGATACGCAGTATTTT; CDR3: CASSFLLDTQYF
V: TRBV19; size: once; D: TRBD2; length: 14; J: TRBJ2-7; DNA: TGTGCCAGTAGTTCGGGACTAGCGCTCTACGAGCAGTACTTC; CDR3: CASSSGLALYEQYF
V: TRBV28; size: -; D: TRBD2; length: 13; J: TRBJ2-7; DNA: TGTGCCAGCAGTTTCGGGGGGAAATACGAGCAGTACTTC; CDR3: CASSFGGKYEQYF
V: TRBV5-1; size: -; D: -; length: 13; J: TRBJ2-7; DNA: TGCGCCAGCAGCTTGGTTTCGGGCCACGAGCAGTACTTC; CDR3: CASSLVSGHEQYF
V: TRBV5-1; size: -; D: -; length: 14; J: TRBJ1-1; DNA: TGCGCCAGCAGCCACTTGCTAGGGAACACTGAAGCTTTCTTT; CDR3: CASSHLLGNTEAFF
V: TRBV27; size: -; D: -; length: 14; J: TRBJ2-2; DNA: TGTGCCAGCAGTCCCTACCTAAGGGCCGGGGAGCTGTTTTTT; CDR3: CASSPYLRAGELFF
V: TRBV5-4; size: -; D: -; length: 13; J: TRBJ2-7; DNA: TGTGCCAGCAGCTTATGGGGAGTGAACGAGCAGTACTTC; CDR3: CASSLWGVNEQYF
V: TRBV5-1; size: -; D: -; length: 16; J: TRBJ1-1; DNA: TGCGCCAGCAGCCCCACCGAGAAGGGGAAGGATACTGAAGCTTTCTTT; CDR3: CASSPTEKGKDTEAFF
V: TRBV29-1; size: -; D: -; length: 13; J: TRBJ2-7; DNA: TGCAGCGTTGGTGGGGGGCTCGGCTACGAGCAGTACTTC; CDR3: CSVGGGLGYEQYF
V: TRBV15; size: once; D: -; length: 14; J: TRBJ2-7; DNA: TGTGCCACCAGCGTCCGGGGTAATTCCTACGAGCAGTACTTC; CDR3: CATSVRGNSYEQYF
V: TRBV6-5; size: -; D: -; length: 13; J: TRBJ1-5; DNA: TGTGCCAGCAGTTACTCAGGGGAACAGCCCCAGCATTTT; CDR3: CASSYSGEQPQHF
V: TRBV6-6; size: -; D: -; length: 13; J: TRBJ1-2; DNA: TGTGCCAGCAGCGAGACAAGTTTCTATGGCTACACCTTC; CDR3: CASSETSFYGYTF
V: TRBV7-6; size: -; D: TRBD2; length: 16; J: TRBJ2-1; DNA: TGTGCCAGCAGCTCAGAACTAGCGGGAGGCCATTTGGAGCAGTTCTTC; CDR3: CASSSELAGGHLEQFF
V: TRBV5-4; size: once; D: -; length: 15; J: TRBJ2-5; DNA: TGTGCCAGCAGCCTACCTGACAGTTCCCAAGAGACCCAGTACTTC; CDR3: CASSLPDSSQETQYF
V: TRBV10-3; size: -; D: -; length: 14; J: TRBJ2-2; DNA: TGTGCCATCAGTGACGGCAGGCCCACCGGGGAGCTGTTTTTT; CDR3: CAISDGRPTGELFF
V: TRBV15; size: -; D: TRBD1; length: 17; J: TRBJ1-2; DNA: TGTGCCACCAGCAGAGTTCCCCGGACAGGGGGCTGGTATGGCTACACCTTC; CDR3: CATSRVPRTGGWYGYTF
V: TRBV27; size: -; D: -; length: 14; J: TRBJ2-1; DNA: TGTGCCAGCAGTCTTGGGGGGCTGGGCAATGAGCAGTTCTTC; CDR3: CASSLGGLGNEQFF
V: TRBV6-1; size: -; D: -; length: 13; J: TRBJ1-1; DNA: TGTGCCAGCAGTGAATTGCGGCAGGGAGGAGCTTTCTTT; CDR3: CASSELRQGGAFF
V: TRBV5-4; size: -; D: TRBD1; length: 16; J: TRBJ2-7; DNA: TGTGCCAGCAGCTTGGGGCGGGACAGGGGGCCCTACGAGCAGTACTTC; CDR3: CASSLGRDRGPYEQYF